This passage covers 23 T cell receptor beta chains from one sample sequenced in a study of blood T cells in healthy people across ages. A J-beta primer mix and a sample-barcoded 5' primer were used in a second PCR of about 6 to 12 cycles. TCRdb itself ran the 5' RACE reads through MiXCR, one entry per CDR3 protein. Of about 1.7 million distinct CDR3 sequences listed, 28% are singletons. The sequenced sample consisted of blood. Receptors were obtained from a woman aged 25 to 39 in good health.

The rearrangement joins TRBV5-1 to TRBJ2-1; TRBD2 matches 7 bases. The CDR3 length is 13 residues. J lost 6 bases, V lost 3 bases, and 3 bases had no gene match. Germline lookup yields CDR1 SGHRS and CDR2 YFSETQ. The CDR3 region has the DNA TGCGCCAGCAGCTCTGGGAGGGCCAATGAGCAGTTCTTC. Translated, it gives CASSSGRANEQFF.

This clonotype was seen ten or more times. The chain couples TRBV6-6 to TRBJ2-7; TRBD1 or TRBD2 may be the D gene (5 bases each). The V and J ends lost 4 bases and 3 bases respectively, with 10 bases between them. The CDR3 sequence is 13 residues long. Per germline, CDR1 MNHNY and CDR2 SVGAGI (reference sequence). The CDR3 DNA is TGTGCCAGCAGTTTCGGGGCCAACTACGAGCAGTACTTC. Translating gives CASSFGANYEQYF.

V and J are TRBV7-9 and TRBJ2-7; 9 bases are shared with TRBD1. The germline gives CDR1 SEHNR, CDR2 FQNEAQ (reference sequence). V was pared by 3 bases and J by 3 bases, with 6 bases of the junction left unmatched. CDR3 length: 15 residues. The CDR3 sequence: CASSFVQGAGYEQYF. The CDR3 DNA is TGTGCCAGCAGCTTCGTACAGGGGGCTGGCTACGAGCAGTACTTC.

With regard to this clonotype: Just one base apart from a much larger clone, this may be a read error. The chain combines TRBV12-5 with TRBJ2-5; tentatively, D is TRBD2 (7 bases). Judging by the DNA end, TRBJ2-7 fits better; the J call may be wrong. Germline V lookup: CDR1 LGHNT, CDR2 FRNRAP. The CDR3 consists of 14 residues. The CDR3 sequence is CASGAQGLTYEQYF. CDR3 in DNA: TGTGCTAGTGGTGCACAGGGACTAACGTACGAGCAGTACTTC.

This clonotype was detected a few times. This chain joins TRBV10-3 and TRBJ2-3; D is ambiguous. Germline-derived CDR1 and CDR2 are ENHRY and SYGVKD. The CDR3 is made up of 12 amino acids. Trimming took 2 bases from V and 6 from J, leaving 6 bases between them. In DNA form, the CDR3 reads TGTGCCATCAGTGAGACGTCCGATACGCAGTATTTT. Translated: CAISETSDTQYF.

V is TRBV18 and J is TRBJ2-7, with 7 bases matching TRBD2. The CDR3 has 13 amino acids. Germline V gene sequence: CDR1 KGHSH, CDR2 LQKENI. J gave up 10 bases and V 8 bases, and 14 bases lay outside the gene matches. CDR3 coding DNA: TGTGCCAGCACAAGCGGGGTCCAAGAGGCCCAGTACTTC. This sequence encodes CASTSGVQEAQYF.

The J gene is TRBJ2-7, the V gene TRBV18; TRBD1 matches at 8 bases. CDR1 is KGHSH, CDR2 LQKENI, per germline. The CDR3 has 16 residues. V was clipped by 4 bases and J by 0 bases; unmatched bases: 8. This CDR3 is CASSLGPGQASYEQYF. The CDR3, as DNA: TGTGCCAGCTCACTCGGACCGGGACAGGCCTCCTACGAGCAGTACTTC. Complete variable domain (other parts from reference TRBV18 and TRBJ2-7): NAGVMQNPRHLVRRRGQEARLRCSPMKGHSHVYWYRQLPEEGLKFMVYLQKENIIDESGMPKERFSAEFPKEGPSILRIQQVVRGDSAAYFCASSLGPGQASYEQYFGPGTRLTVT.

This clonotype has a handful of counts. CDR3 bases: TGTGCCAGCAGTCAACGGGGAGAGGTATCGGTCGGGGACGAGCAGTACTTC. Protein product: CASSQRGEVSVGDEQYF. The chain combines TRBV3-1 with TRBJ2-5; D may be TRBD2 (5 bases). Matching the DNA end better, TRBJ2-7 makes the J call doubtful. The CDR3 contains 17 residues. Germline V gene lookup returns CDR1 LGHDT and CDR2 YNNKEL (reference sequence).

This chain links TRBV20-1 with TRBJ1-6, with D possibly matching TRBD1 (6 bases). V was cut by 6 bases and J by 11 bases, with 20 bases left in between. CDR3 length: 14 amino acids. CDR1 is DFQATT, CDR2 SNEGSKA, per germline (reference sequence). The CDR3 nucleotides are TGCAGTGCGGGGAAACCAGGGGAGGGAACACCCCTCCACTTT. This codes for CSAGKPGEGTPLHF.

V and J are TRBV3-1 and TRBJ2-3; 7 bases map to TRBD1. V was clipped by 3 bases and J by 11 bases; unmatched bases: 14. The CDR3 has 15 amino acids. Germline CDR1 reads LGHDT; CDR2 reads YNNKEL (reference sequence). The CDR3 is CASSQPGTAMYEQYF. For the CDR3, the DNA is TGTGCCAGCAGCCAGCCCGGGACAGCCATGTACGAGCAGTATTTT.

The chain couples TRBV29-1 to TRBJ1-3; no clear D. V lost 1 base, J lost 2 bases, and 6 bases lay in between. Germline CDR1 is SQVTM and CDR2 is ANQGSEA. The CDR3 sequence is 13 residues long. In nucleotides, the CDR3 is TGCAGCGTTGAAGCGGGAACTGGAAACACCATATATTTT. It codes for CSVEAGTGNTIYF.

In this sample, this clonotype turned up many times. V and J are TRBV12-3 or TRBV12-4 and TRBJ2-6, with D hard to call. The V and J ends lost 3 bases and 3 bases respectively, with 6 bases between them. This CDR3 has 14 amino acids. CDR3 amino acids: CASSFHGGANVLTF. Here the CDR3 DNA reads TGTGCCAGCAGTTTCCATGGTGGGGCCAACGTCCTGACTTTC.

Note on this clonotype: At one of its ends the junction is not consistent with the germline gene, which may arise from a read error. The chain carries TRBV5-1 and TRBJ2-3, with D tentatively TRBD1 (5 bases). This CDR3 has 15 amino acids. Germline CDR1 and CDR2: SGHRS and YFSETQ. The CDR3 coding sequence is TGCGCCAGCAGCTTGGGTTACAGGACCACAGATACACAGTATTTT. Translated: CASSLGYRTTDTQYF. Full variable domain (missing parts from reference TRBV5-1 and TRBJ2-3): KAGVTQTPRYLIKTRGQQVTLSCSPISGHRSVSWYQQTPGQGLQFLFEYFSETQRNKGNFPGRFSGRQFSNSRSEMNVSTLELGDSALYLCASSLGYRTTDTQYFGPGTRLTVL.

The chain is built from TRBV4-1 and TRBJ1-5; D call uncertain. The CDR3 is made up of 16 amino acids. V was pared by 2 bases and J by 0 bases, with 11 bases between. Germline V gene sequence: CDR1 MGHRA, CDR2 YSYEKL. The CDR3 here is CASSQFVSDSNQPQHF. The DNA of the CDR3 is TGCGCCAGCAGCCAATTTGTCTCTGATAGCAATCAGCCCCAGCATTTT.

V is TRBV6-2 or TRBV6-3 and J is TRBJ2-1; D perhaps matches TRBD1 (6 bases). CDR1 is MNHEY, CDR2 SVGEGT, per germline. This CDR3 is 16 amino acids long. Trimming shortened V by 5 bases and J by 2 bases, and 16 bases separated the two germline ends. The CDR3 spells CASSPSLGTTYNEQFF. The CDR3 bases are TGTGCCAGCAGTCCCTCCCTGGGGACAACCTACAATGAGCAGTTCTTC.

The chain couples TRBV7-9 to TRBJ2-7; D not certain. Trimming removed 5 bases at V and 3 bases at J, with 11 bases between. CDR3 length: 13 residues. The germline CDR1 and CDR2 sequences are SEHNR and FQNEAQ (reference sequence). CDR3 sequence: CASSDPKDYEQYF. CDR3 in DNA: TGTGCCAGCAGCGACCCGAAGGACTACGAGCAGTACTTC.

This clonotype appeared a few times. V and J are TRBV12-3 or TRBV12-4 and TRBJ2-6; D gene unclear. CDR3 length equals 12 residues. V shed 6 bases and J shed 8 bases, with 8 bases lying between them. CDR3 coding DNA: TGTGCCAGCAGCCCCCGCCCCAACGTCCTGACTTTC. Translated: CASSPRPNVLTF.

Concerning this clonotype itself: A junction end diverges from the germline sequence, so it may reflect a read error. The chain couples TRBV7-6 to TRBJ2-1; the D is unclear. Germline V gene sequence: CDR1 SGHVS, CDR2 FNYEAQ. The CDR3 has 13 amino acids. The CDR3 DNA reads as TGTACCAGCAGCTTAGACGGTTCCAATGAGCAGTTCTTC. Amino acid sequence: CTSSLDGSNEQFF.

This clonotype has a count of ten or more. The chain uses TRBV7-2 and TRBJ2-7; perhaps TRBD1 as D (6 bases). The V end was cut by 5 bases, the J end by 4 bases, with 15 bases between. Germline CDR1 is SGHTA and CDR2 is FQGNSA. This CDR3 has 14 amino acids. DNA of the CDR3: TGTGCCAGCAGCCCTGGGGGCGGGCCATACGAGCAGTACTTC. Protein sequence: CASSPGGGPYEQYF.

This rearrangement joins TRBV5-1 to TRBJ2-4; 7 bases are a match to TRBD2. Germline trimming cut 0 bases from V and 2 bases from J; bases unmatched to any gene: 8. Germline assignment: CDR1 SGHRS and CDR2 YFSETQ. The CDR3 consists of 17 residues. The CDR3 region is CASSLAGGGGSKNIQYF. DNA for the CDR3: TGCGCCAGCAGCTTGGCCGGTGGGGGGGGTTCCAAAAACATTCAGTACTTC.

This clonotype came up a few times. The chain uses TRBV7-2 and TRBJ2-3; D perhaps matches TRBD2 (5 bases). Germline V gene lookup returns CDR1 SGHTA and CDR2 FQGNSA. The CDR3 runs to 16 residues. Trimming removed 1 base at V and 1 base at J, with 12 bases between. In nucleotides, the CDR3 is TGTGCCAGCAGCTTAGTCGGGAATCGAGGCACAGATACGCAGTATTTT. Translation gives CASSLVGNRGTDTQYF.

CDR3 DNA: TGCAGTGCGGACCGGACTAGCGGGGGGACAGATACGCAGTATTTT. This gives the protein CSADRTSGGTDTQYF. V and J are TRBV20-1 and TRBJ2-3, with TRBD2 matching over 14 bases. The V and J ends lost 6 bases and 3 bases, in that order; junction bases with no gene match: 5. The CDR3 extends over 15 amino acids. CDR1 DFQATT and CDR2 SNEGSKA come from the germline V gene (reference sequence).

This clonotype was counted many times. The CDR3: CASSPSWNSDTQYF. The CDR3 DNA is TGTGCCAGCAGCCCCTCGTGGAATAGTGATACGCAGTATTTT. This chain links TRBV7-3 with TRBJ2-3; D call uncertain. V shed 5 bases and J shed 6 bases, with 15 bases lying between them. CDR3 length equals 14 residues. In germline, CDR1 is SGHTA, CDR2 FQGTGA.